This T cell receptor beta chain is drawn from a study of CD8 T cells in ankylosing spondylitis. Study-wide points: For ankylosing spondylitis blood, a TCR beta motif of roughly 8 highly homologous variants appeared characteristic. Those disease-linked clones were CD8+; they were also relatively rare in peripheral blood.

Germline loops: CDR1 SGHVS, CDR2 FQNEAQ. The CDR3 length is 17 residues. Trimming took 5 bases from V and 2 from J; bases not matched to a gene: 11. Ten or more counts support this clonotype. Its antigen remains unknown. From the 5' RACE reads, TCRdb called clonotypes with MiXCR, one entry per CDR3 protein. This table has 150,000 to 200,000 distinct CDR3 sequences, 10% to 15% appearing once. This chain links TRBV7-8 with TRBJ2-3, with 9 bases fitting TRBD1. This sequence was found in a female donor with ankylosing spondylitis or in good health (not recorded which). Sequenced input: blood, either unsorted or a sorted T cell fraction (not recorded which). The CDR3 protein is CASSPWTGASLTDTQYF. The CDR3 coding sequence is TGTGCCAGCAGCCCCTGGACAGGGGCCTCCCTCACAGATACGCAGTATTTT.